This TCR beta chain was captured by sequencing in a study of T cells after posttransplantation cyclophosphamide. Repertoires were generated with immunoSEQ multiplex PCR, while TCRdb's copy carries only in-frame clones and drops some. Reported are under 50,000 clones, none seen only once; the ten largest carry around 2.2%. Ten or more counts support this clone. CDR1 is LNHDA, CDR2 SQIVND, per germline (reference sequence). CDR3 length: 16 residues. The V segment lost 3 bases and the J segment 1 base; nucleotides outside the gene matches: 8. Sequencing used PBMCs. This chain links TRBV19 with TRBJ1-2, with 7 bases identical to TRBD1. The receptor was derived from a man aged 35 to 55 in good health, CMV-negative, and a related stem cell transplant donor. The CDR3 loop is CASSILRDRNNYGYTF. In DNA, the CDR3 is TGTGCCAGTAGTATCCTCCGGGACAGAAATAACTATGGCTACACCTTC.